Listed here are 8 T cell receptor beta chains from one sample, sequenced in a study of patients and donors after allogeneic stem cell transplantation. TCRdb re-derived calls from the RT-PCR reads in MiXCR, one entry per CDR3 protein. The sample includes about a million distinct CDR3 sequences, 18% of them seen just once. Sequencing was carried out using blood, either unsorted or a sorted T cell fraction (not recorded which). The receptor set was obtained from a human donor who was either an allogeneic HSCT recipient or a stem cell or donor lymphocyte infusion donor (not recorded which). It is not recorded whose cells these are; they may come from a transplant donor.

The J gene is TRBJ2-7, the V gene TRBV2; D gene uncertain. Between the trimmed V and J ends, which lost 6 bases and 3 bases, there was a span of 6 bases. CDR3 size: 11 residues. The germline V gene encodes CDR1 SNHLY and CDR2 FYNNEI. Written as DNA, the CDR3 is TGTGCCAGCAGATACAGCTACGAGCAGTACTTC. Protein product: CASRYSYEQYF.

This clonotype was counted between two and nine times. V and J are TRBV12-3 or TRBV12-4 and TRBJ2-1; 13 bases align to TRBD2. Losses at the gene ends were 4 bases for V and 7 bases for J; bases not matched to a gene: 13. The CDR3 length is 18 residues. The CDR3 sequence: CASSSKWDGLAGVNEQFF. The CDR3 bases are TGTGCCAGCAGTTCCAAGTGGGATGGACTAGCGGGAGTAAATGAGCAGTTCTTC.

This clonotype has at least ten counts. The gene calls are TRBV20-1 and TRBJ1-3; 11 positions match TRBD1. V lost 1 base, J lost 2 bases, and 7 bases stayed unmatched. This CDR3 has 17 amino acids. From germline, CDR1 is DFQATT and CDR2 SNEGSKA (reference sequence). The CDR3 DNA sequence: TGCAGTGCTAGAGGGATTGGGGGACAGGGGGCTGGAAACACCATATATTTT. Protein product: CSARGIGGQGAGNTIYF.

In nucleotides, the CDR3 is TGCAGCGTTGAGACAGGGGATGGCTACACCTTC. This encodes CSVETGDGYTF. This chain links TRBV29-1 with TRBJ1-2, with 8 bases aligning to TRBD1. Germline CDR1 is SQVTM and CDR2 is ANQGSEA. The CDR3 runs to 11 residues. V dropped 3 bases and J dropped 6; count of bases not matched to a gene: 0.

The chain couples TRBV29-1 to TRBJ1-1, with D unclear. Germline CDR1 reads SQVTM; CDR2 reads ANQGSEA. This CDR3 has 12 amino acids. The ends were cut back, 5 bases at V and 1 base at J, with 8 bases in the middle. In DNA form, the CDR3 reads TGCAGCGTTAAACCCGGGAACACTGAAGCTTTCTTT. This translates into CSVKPGNTEAFF. The entire variable domain, with the rest obtained from reference TRBV29-1 and TRBJ1-1, is as follows: SAVISQKPSRDICQRGTSLTIQCQVDSQVTMMFWYRQQPGQSLTLIATANQGSEATYESGFVIDKFPISRPNLTFSTLTVSNMSPEDSSIYLCSVKPGNTEAFFGQGTRLTVV.

The rearrangement uses TRBV9 and TRBJ1-4; 10 bases align to TRBD1. V lost 3 bases to trimming and J lost 2 bases; unmatched junction nucleotides: 7. Germline values: CDR1 SGDLS, CDR2 YYNGEE. The CDR3 is 17 amino acids. This chain's CDR3 is CASSGDRGSRTNEKLFF. The CDR3, as DNA: TGTGCCAGCAGCGGGGACAGGGGAAGTAGGACTAATGAAAAACTGTTTTTT.

The gene calls are TRBV10-2 and TRBJ2-5, with 8 bases that match TRBD2. Looked up from germline, CDR1 is WSHSY and CDR2 is SAAADI. The CDR3 covers 16 residues. The trim removed 0 bases at V and 2 bases at J, leaving 5 bases unmatched. CDR3 nucleotides: TGCGCCAGCAGTGAGTCGCGCACTAGCGGACAAGAGACCCAGTACTTC. It is translated as CASSESRTSGQETQYF.

This clonotype was picked up many times. The rearrangement uses TRBV12-3 or TRBV12-4 and TRBJ1-5; D possibly corresponds to TRBD1 (5 bases). Trimming took 0 bases from V and 0 from J, leaving 9 bases between them. The CDR3 runs 16 residues. In nucleotides, the CDR3 is TGTGCCAGCAGTTTAGCGCTTGGGGCTAGCAATCAGCCCCAGCATTTT. Amino acid sequence: CASSLALGASNQPQHF.